The 27 T cell receptor beta chains presented below share a single source sample, sequenced in a study of T cells in Graves' hyperthyroidism and ophthalmopathy (dated by TCRdb to about 2019). The library was generated by multiplex PCR. This sample was sequenced with an Illumina HiSeq 2000. The TCR beta CDR3 regions were amplified from the RNA transcripts. For the first round of RT-PCR on the TCR CDR3, the HTBI primer set was used together with the Qiagen OneStep RT-PCR kit. TCRdb reprocessed the public reads (quality trimming at Q25 with fastp, clone calling with MiXCR) and kept in-frame beta chains. Identical CDR3 protein sequences are pooled into one entry, listed with their most common genes and DNA. In this sample the table shows approximately 600,000 distinct CDR3 sequences, about 14% of which occur a single time. Roughly 5.5% of the sample goes to the ten largest clones. The specimen was blood. These receptors all come from a woman in her 30s with Graves' hyperthyroidism that later progressed to Graves' ophthalmopathy.

The chain recombines TRBV7-8 with TRBJ2-1; 11 bases map to TRBD2. This CDR3 has 17 residues. Germline assignment: CDR1 SGHVS and CDR2 FQNEAQ. V lost 3 bases to trimming and J lost 1 base; unmatched junction nucleotides: 5. Here the CDR3 reads CASSFLRLAGSYNEQFF. In DNA form, the CDR3 reads TGTGCCAGCAGCTTCCTACGACTAGCGGGGTCCTACAATGAGCAGTTCTTC. The variable domain in full, with the rest retrieved from reference TRBV7-8 and TRBJ2-1, is GAGVSQSPRYKVAKRGQDVALRCDPISGHVSLFWYQQALGQGPEFLTYFQNEAQLDKSGLPSDRFFAERPEGSVSTLKIQRTQQEDSAVYLCASSFLRLAGSYNEQFFGPGTRLTVL.

This clonotype has only one observation. V and J are TRBV12-3 or TRBV12-4 and TRBJ2-1; D remains ambiguous. The CDR3 has 15 residues. V was clipped by 3 bases and J by 0 bases, with 9 bases between them. The CDR3 nucleotides read TGTGCCAGCAGTTTTTACGGAGTCTCCTACAATGAGCAGTTCTTC. Translation: CASSFYGVSYNEQFF.

This clonotype has a single count. This chain links TRBV19 with TRBJ2-3, with 7 bases that match TRBD2. The length of the CDR3 is 15 residues. Germline V gene data show CDR1 as LNHDA and CDR2 as SQIVND (reference sequence). The J segment lost 1 base and the V segment lost 4 bases, leaving 5 bases of the junction unmatched. In nucleotides, the CDR3 is TGTGCCAGTAGTAATGGGGGGGTGGGCACAGATACGCAGTATTTT. This sequence encodes CASSNGGVGTDTQYF.

This clonotype was recorded at least ten times. V usage is TRBV28 and J usage is TRBJ2-4; perhaps D is TRBD1 or TRBD2 (5 bases each). Per the germline V gene, CDR1 is MDHEN and CDR2 is SYDVKM. V dropped 3 bases and J dropped 6 bases, with 15 bases sitting between them. The CDR3 loop spans 15 amino acids. CDR3 coding DNA: TGTGCCAGCAGTTTTCGGGGCGTCGGGTTAAACATTCAGTACTTC. It translates to CASSFRGVGLNIQYF.

On this clonotype: The junction and the germline gene differ at one end; a read error may be behind it. The J gene is TRBJ2-2, the V gene TRBV11-2; 8 bases are a match to TRBD2. CDR3 length: 19 amino acids. Germline V gene lookup returns CDR1 SGHAT and CDR2 FQNNGV. The CDR3 DNA reads as TGTGCCAGCAGCTTGCGGGGTAGCGGGGAAAGGGGAAACACCGGGGAGCTGCTTTTT. Translation: CASSLRGSGERGNTGELLF.

The V call is TRBV3-1, the J call TRBJ2-2; D call uncertain. The CDR3 covers 17 residues. Trimming removed 3 bases from V and 0 bases from J, with 14 bases in between. Germline V gives CDR1 LGHDT, CDR2 YNNKEL (reference sequence). Here the CDR3 DNA reads TGTGCCAGCAGCCACCTGATACGTAACACGAACACCGGGGAGCTGTTTTTT. Encoded protein: CASSHLIRNTNTGELFF.

The genes are TRBV6-1 and TRBJ1-2, with D possibly being TRBD1 (5 bases). CDR3 size: 14 residues. Trimming pared 3 bases from V and 2 bases from J, leaving 10 bases between. Germline loops: CDR1 MNHNS, CDR2 SASEGT. The CDR3 DNA sequence: TGTGCCAGCAGTGAGGGACGGGTGAACTATGGCTACACCTTC. Protein sequence: CASSEGRVNYGYTF.

The chain joins TRBV5-1 to TRBJ2-7; 9 nucleotides agree with TRBD2. The CDR3 consists of 17 residues. Trimming cost V 0 bases and J 2 bases; bases outside gene matches: 9. Per germline, CDR1 SGHRS and CDR2 YFSETQ. In nucleotides, the CDR3 is TGCGCCAGCAGCTTGGCCGGGGCGGGAGGGCCGGCCTACGAGCAGTACTTC. Protein: CASSLAGAGGPAYEQYF.

This clonotype showed up many times. CDR3 DNA sequence: TGTGCCAGCAGCCAAAGGACAGGGGATGAGCAGTTCTTC. Its translation is CASSQRTGDEQFF. This chain uses TRBV11-2 with TRBJ2-1, with 9 bases aligning to TRBD1. V dropped 5 bases and J dropped 8; count of bases not matched to a gene: 4. CDR1 SGHAT and CDR2 FQNNGV come from the germline V gene. This CDR3 comprises 13 residues.

The V and J genes are TRBV19 and TRBJ2-2; no clear D gene. Trimming removed 4 bases at V and 4 bases at J, with 16 bases between. Germline V gene sequence: CDR1 LNHDA, CDR2 SQIVND (reference sequence). The CDR3 spans 16 residues. The CDR3: CASSRGGNWFTGELFF. Written as DNA, the CDR3 is TGTGCCAGTAGTAGAGGCGGAAATTGGTTCACCGGGGAGCTGTTTTTT.

This clonotype was counted a few times. The CDR3 bases are TGTGCCAGCAGCCCCATCTCTGGGACAGGGAGCCAGTTCTTC. It encodes CASSPISGTGSQFF. This chain links TRBV14 with TRBJ2-1, with 9 bases lining up with TRBD1. CDR1 is SGHDN and CDR2 is FVKESK in the germline V gene. The V and J ends lost 4 bases and 13 bases, in that order; junction bases with no gene match: 11. CDR3 size: 14 residues.

This clonotype was recorded many times. The rearrangement joins TRBV2 to TRBJ2-5; tentatively, D is TRBD2 (5 bases). The V end was cut by 8 bases, the J end by 1 base, with 14 bases between. This CDR3 is built from 14 residues. From germline, CDR1 is SNHLY and CDR2 FYNNEI. Here the CDR3 reads CASLLWESQETQYF. CDR3 bases: TGTGCCAGCCTCCTGTGGGAGAGCCAAGAGACCCAGTACTTC.

This clonotype was counted at least ten times. V and J are TRBV20-1 and TRBJ2-7, with D maybe TRBD1 (5 bases). Germline V gene sequence: CDR1 DFQATT, CDR2 SNEGSKA (reference sequence). The CDR3 totals 13 residues. V lost 6 bases and J 2 bases, leaving 14 bases between the germline ends. CDR3 coding DNA: TGCAGTGCCAGAAGTACAGGTACCTACGAGCAGTACTTC. Translation gives CSARSTGTYEQYF.

This clonotype was counted many times. This chain uses TRBV12-3 or TRBV12-4 with TRBJ1-6; D might be TRBD1 (6 bases). The V end lost 3 bases, the J end lost 5 bases, and 8 bases lay between the germline ends. There are 14 residues in the CDR3. The CDR3 protein is CASSLGADNSPLHF. CDR3 bases: TGTGCCAGCAGTTTGGGGGCAGATAATTCACCCCTCCACTTT.

This clonotype occurred a few times. V gene TRBV6-5 combines with J gene TRBJ1-6; D possibly corresponds to TRBD1 (6 bases). The CDR3 sequence is 16 residues long. Trimming stripped 4 bases from V and 6 bases from J, with 16 bases between. Germline CDR1 is MNHEY and CDR2 is SVGAGI. The CDR3 protein is CASSSLSGTSNSPLHF. As DNA, the CDR3 is TGTGCCAGCAGTTCACTTTCCGGGACAAGTAATTCACCCCTCCACTTT.

This clonotype showed up many times. The chain is built from TRBV2 and TRBJ2-7; D gene unclear. This CDR3 has 15 residues. The germline CDR1 and CDR2 sequences are SNHLY and FYNNEI. The germline V and J ends were trimmed by 1 base and 0 bases, with 10 bases remaining between them. The CDR3 DNA follows: TGTGCCAGCAGTGAAGGACCGACTCCCTCCTACGAGCAGTACTTC. Translating it yields CASSEGPTPSYEQYF. Variable domain in full (rest from reference TRBV2 and TRBJ2-7): EPEVTQTPSHQVTQMGQEVILRCVPISNHLYFYWYRQILGQKVEFLVSFYNNEISEKSEIFDDQFSVERPDGSNFTLKIRSTKLEDSAMYFCASSEGPTPSYEQYFGPGTRLTVT.

This clonotype was picked up a small number of times. The chain uses TRBV6-1 and TRBJ1-3; unclear D gene. This CDR3 region has 16 residues. Trimming removed 5 bases from V and 2 bases from J, with 16 bases in between. The germline CDR1 and CDR2 sequences are MNHNS and SASEGT. The CDR3 nucleotides read TGTGCCAGCAGTTTTATGTCAACAGCCACTGGAAACACCATATATTTT. Translated: CASSFMSTATGNTIYF.

This clonotype was counted ten times or more. The chain couples TRBV11-3 to TRBJ1-1; a possible D gene is TRBD1 (5 bases). Germline V gene sequence: CDR1 SGHNT, CDR2 YENEEA. The CDR3 is 14 amino acids. Trimming pared 2 bases from V and 6 bases from J, leaving 13 bases between. CDR3 region: CASSLRQGIAEAFF. CDR3 nucleotide sequence: TGTGCCAGCAGCTTACGGCAGGGTATCGCTGAAGCTTTCTTT.

In this sample, this clonotype turned up many times. In nucleotides, the CDR3 is TGTGCCAGCAGCCCAGGGGTTCCCACTGAAGCTTTCTTT. Its protein is CASSPGVPTEAFF. The genes are TRBV12-3 or TRBV12-4 and TRBJ1-1, with D possibly TRBD1 on 6 matching bases. V lost 6 bases to trimming and J lost 4 bases, with 12 bases between them. The CDR3 totals 13 residues.

This clonotype appeared a few times. The rearrangement links TRBV28 to TRBJ2-2; maybe TRBD1 (6 bases). The CDR3 sequence is 14 residues long. The germline V and J ends were trimmed by 4 bases and 6 bases, with 12 bases remaining between them. Germline assignment: CDR1 MDHEN and CDR2 SYDVKM. For the CDR3, the DNA is TGTGCCAGCAGTTACAGGGTTGGCTCCGGGGAGCTGTTTTTT. It is translated as CASSYRVGSGELFF.

With respect to this clonotype: A read error may be the cause here, since a much bigger clone is one base away. It is likely a read error, because the conserved phenylalanine at the end of the CDR3 is missing. The chain is built from TRBV3-1 and TRBJ1-1; D unclear. Trimming pared 3 bases from V and 4 bases from J, leaving 15 bases between. Looked up from germline, CDR1 is LGHDT and CDR2 is YNNKEL (reference sequence). The length of the CDR3 is 15 residues. The CDR3 coding sequence is TGTGCCAGCAGCCACGGGGTAATGGTGAGCACTGAAGCTTTCTCT. Translation: CASSHGVMVSTEAFS.

A remark on this clonotype: A single base separates this from a much larger clone, so it may be a read error. Since the CDR3 does not end with the conserved phenylalanine or tryptophan, this likely comes from a read error. The chain carries TRBV29-1 and TRBJ1-1; D not certain. CDR3 length: 12 amino acids. Between the trimmed V and J ends, which lost 4 bases and 1 base, there was a span of 7 bases. Germline lookup yields CDR1 SQVTM and CDR2 ANQGSEA. CDR3 DNA: TGCAGCGTTGGGTGGGGGAACACTGAAGCTTTCCTT. This translates into CSVGWGNTEAFL.

There are a few counts of this clonotype. A clone one base away is much larger, so this may be a read error. The CDR3 nucleotides read TGTGCCGGCAGTTTCGGGTTTTACGGAACCTACGAGCAGTACTTC. Translated: CAGSFGFYGTYEQYF. The chain combines TRBV27 with TRBJ2-7; D unresolved. CDR3 length: 15 amino acids. Germline loops: CDR1 MNHEY, CDR2 SMNVEV (reference sequence).

The J gene is TRBJ2-7, the V gene TRBV5-1, with D perhaps matching TRBD2 (5 bases). V lost 3 bases and J 4 bases, leaving 11 bases between the germline ends. The germline CDR1 and CDR2 sequences are SGHRS and YFSETQ. This CDR3 comprises 13 residues. The CDR3 region has the DNA TGCGCCAGCAGCTCGGCCCGGGGTTACGAGCAGTACTTC. It yields the protein CASSSARGYEQYF.

This clonotype was seen repeatedly, ten times or more. This sequence joins TRBV30 and TRBJ2-1; 13 bases align to TRBD2. J gave up 1 base and V 1 base, and 7 bases lay outside the gene matches. Germline-derived CDR1 and CDR2 are GTSNPN and SVGIG (reference sequence). This CDR3 comprises 18 residues. CDR3 bases: TGTGCCTGGAGTGGTGGGACTAGCGGGATAAGGTCCTACAATGAGCAGTTCTTC. It codes for CAWSGGTSGIRSYNEQFF.

This clonotype was seen repeatedly, ten times or more. The chain combines TRBV7-3 with TRBJ2-7; D is unclear. The germline V and J ends were trimmed by 4 bases and 2 bases, with 9 bases remaining between them. CDR3 length: 13 residues. The germline CDR1 and CDR2 sequences are SGHTA and FQGTGA. Here the CDR3 reads CASSSSGTYEQYF. The CDR3 DNA follows: TGTGCCAGCAGCTCAAGTGGGACCTACGAGCAGTACTTC.

This clonotype has just a few counts. The gene calls are TRBV30 and TRBJ2-3; a possible D gene is TRBD1 (6 bases). In germline, CDR1 is GTSNPN, CDR2 SVGIG (reference sequence). The CDR3 loop spans 16 amino acids. Deletions cut 0 bases from V and 2 bases from J, with 15 bases between. The CDR3 DNA reads TGTGCCTGGAGTGTAGGACAGCTACGTCTCACAGATACGCAGTATTTT. This sequence encodes CAWSVGQLRLTDTQYF.